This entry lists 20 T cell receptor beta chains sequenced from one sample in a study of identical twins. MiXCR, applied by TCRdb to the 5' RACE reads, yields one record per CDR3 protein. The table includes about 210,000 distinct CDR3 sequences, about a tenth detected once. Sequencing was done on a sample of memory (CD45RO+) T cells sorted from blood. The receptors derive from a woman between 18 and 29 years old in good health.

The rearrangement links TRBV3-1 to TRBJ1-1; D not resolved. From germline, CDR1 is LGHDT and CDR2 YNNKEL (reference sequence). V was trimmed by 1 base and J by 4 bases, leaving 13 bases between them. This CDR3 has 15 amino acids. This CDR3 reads CASSQGGSGSTEAFF. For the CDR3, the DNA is TGTGCCAGCAGCCAAGGCGGATCTGGTAGCACTGAAGCTTTCTTT.

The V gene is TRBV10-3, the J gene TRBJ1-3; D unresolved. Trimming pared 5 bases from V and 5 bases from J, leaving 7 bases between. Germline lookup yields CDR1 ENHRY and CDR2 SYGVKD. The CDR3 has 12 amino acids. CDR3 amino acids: CAISPERNTIYF. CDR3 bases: TGTGCCATCAGTCCTGAAAGAAACACCATATATTTT.

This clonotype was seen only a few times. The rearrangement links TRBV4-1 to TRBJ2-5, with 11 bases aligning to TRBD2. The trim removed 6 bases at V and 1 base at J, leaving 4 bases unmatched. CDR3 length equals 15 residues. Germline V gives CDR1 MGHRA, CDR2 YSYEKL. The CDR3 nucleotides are TGCGCCAGCAGAGGGACTAGCGGATCCCAAGAGACCCAGTACTTC. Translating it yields CASRGTSGSQETQYF.

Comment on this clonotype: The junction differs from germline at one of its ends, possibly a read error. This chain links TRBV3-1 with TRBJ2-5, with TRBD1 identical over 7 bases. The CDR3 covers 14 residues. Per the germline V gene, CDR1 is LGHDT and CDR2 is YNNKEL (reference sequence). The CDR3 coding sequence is TGTGCCAGCACCCAACTAGGGGGCGAAGAGACCCAGTACTTC. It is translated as CASTQLGGEETQYF.

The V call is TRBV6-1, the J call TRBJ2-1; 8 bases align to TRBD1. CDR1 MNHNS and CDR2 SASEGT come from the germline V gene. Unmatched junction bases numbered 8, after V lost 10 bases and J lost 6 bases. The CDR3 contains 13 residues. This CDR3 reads CAIALGQANEQFF. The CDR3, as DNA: TGTGCCATAGCCCTGGGACAGGCCAATGAGCAGTTCTTC.

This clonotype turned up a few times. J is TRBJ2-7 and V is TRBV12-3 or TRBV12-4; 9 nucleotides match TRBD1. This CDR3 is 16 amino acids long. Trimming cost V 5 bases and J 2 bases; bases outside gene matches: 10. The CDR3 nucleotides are TGTGCCAGCAGTCCCAGTCTCGGGACAGGGACCTACGAGCAGTACTTC. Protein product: CASSPSLGTGTYEQYF.

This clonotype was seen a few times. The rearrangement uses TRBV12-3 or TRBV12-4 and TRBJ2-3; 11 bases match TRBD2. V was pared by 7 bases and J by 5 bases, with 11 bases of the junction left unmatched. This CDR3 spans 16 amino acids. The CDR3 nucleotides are TGTGCCAGCAACTATGGGACTAGCGGCTACAGAGATACGCAGTATTTT. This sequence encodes CASNYGTSGYRDTQYF.

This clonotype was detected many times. This CDR3 is CASSLATPNQPQHF. DNA for the CDR3: TGTGCCAGCAGTTTGGCCACCCCGAATCAGCCCCAGCATTTT. V gene TRBV12-3 or TRBV12-4 combines with J gene TRBJ1-5; no definite D call. V gave up 3 bases and J gave up 4 bases, with 10 bases separating them. This CDR3 is 14 amino acids long.

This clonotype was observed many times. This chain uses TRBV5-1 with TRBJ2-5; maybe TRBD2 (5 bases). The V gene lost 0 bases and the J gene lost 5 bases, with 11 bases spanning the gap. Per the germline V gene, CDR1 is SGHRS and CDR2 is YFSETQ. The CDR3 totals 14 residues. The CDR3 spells CASSLADGIETQYF. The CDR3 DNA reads TGCGCCAGCAGCTTGGCCGACGGGATTGAGACCCAGTACTTC. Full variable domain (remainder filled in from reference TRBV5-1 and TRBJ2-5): KAGVTQTPRYLIKTRGQQVTLSCSPISGHRSVSWYQQTPGQGLQFLFEYFSETQRNKGNFPGRFSGRQFSNSRSEMNVSTLELGDSALYLCASSLADGIETQYFGPGTRLLVL.

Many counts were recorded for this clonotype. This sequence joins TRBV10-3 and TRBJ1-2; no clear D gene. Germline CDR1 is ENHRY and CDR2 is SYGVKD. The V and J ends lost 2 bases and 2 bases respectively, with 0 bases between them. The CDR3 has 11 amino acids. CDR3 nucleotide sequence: TGTGCCATCAGTGAGAACTATGGCTACACCTTC. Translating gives CAISENYGYTF.

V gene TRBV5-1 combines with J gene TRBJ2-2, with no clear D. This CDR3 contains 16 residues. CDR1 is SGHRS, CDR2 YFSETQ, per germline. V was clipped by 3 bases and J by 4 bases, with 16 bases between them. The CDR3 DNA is TGCGCCAGCAGCTCCTCGACGCAGGTGACCACCGGGGAGCTGTTTTTT. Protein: CASSSSTQVTTGELFF.

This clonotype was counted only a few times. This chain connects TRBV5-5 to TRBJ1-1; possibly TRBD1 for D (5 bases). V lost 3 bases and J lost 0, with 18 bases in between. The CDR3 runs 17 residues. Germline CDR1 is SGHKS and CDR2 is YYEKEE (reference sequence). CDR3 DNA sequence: TGTGCCAGCAGCTCCCTAATGCAGGGAACAATGAACACTGAAGCTTTCTTT. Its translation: CASSSLMQGTMNTEAFF.

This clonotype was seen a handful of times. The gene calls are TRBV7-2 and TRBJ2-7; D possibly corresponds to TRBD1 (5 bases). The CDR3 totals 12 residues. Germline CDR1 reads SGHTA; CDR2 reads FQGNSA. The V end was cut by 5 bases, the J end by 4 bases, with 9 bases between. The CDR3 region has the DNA TGTGCCAGCAGCCGACAGCGATACGAGCAGTACTTC. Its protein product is CASSRQRYEQYF.

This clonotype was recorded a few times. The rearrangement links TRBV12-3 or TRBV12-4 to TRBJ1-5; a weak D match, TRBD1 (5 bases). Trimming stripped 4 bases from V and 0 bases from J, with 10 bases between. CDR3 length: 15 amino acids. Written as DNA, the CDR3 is TGTGCCAGCAGTTCCCAGGGTAATAGCAATCAGCCCCAGCATTTT. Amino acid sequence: CASSSQGNSNQPQHF.

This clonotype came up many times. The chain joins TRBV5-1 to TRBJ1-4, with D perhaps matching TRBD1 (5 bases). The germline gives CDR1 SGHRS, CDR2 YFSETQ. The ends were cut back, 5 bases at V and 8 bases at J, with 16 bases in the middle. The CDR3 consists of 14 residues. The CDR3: CASSSGEGLEKLFF. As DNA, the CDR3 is TGCGCCAGCAGTTCGGGGGAAGGGTTGGAAAAACTGTTTTTT.

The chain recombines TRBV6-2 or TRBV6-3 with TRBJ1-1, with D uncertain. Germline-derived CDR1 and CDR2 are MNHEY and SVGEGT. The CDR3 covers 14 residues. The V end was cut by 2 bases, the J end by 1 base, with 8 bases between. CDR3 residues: CASSYRVRNTEAFF. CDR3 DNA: TGTGCCAGCAGTTACAGGGTCCGGAACACTGAAGCTTTCTTT.

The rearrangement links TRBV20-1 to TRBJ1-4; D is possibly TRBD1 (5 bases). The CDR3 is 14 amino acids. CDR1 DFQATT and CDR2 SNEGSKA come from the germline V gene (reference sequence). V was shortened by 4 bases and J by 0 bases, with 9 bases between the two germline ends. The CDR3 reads CSATQGPTNEKLFF. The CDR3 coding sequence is TGCAGTGCTACTCAGGGTCCAACTAATGAAAAACTGTTTTTT.

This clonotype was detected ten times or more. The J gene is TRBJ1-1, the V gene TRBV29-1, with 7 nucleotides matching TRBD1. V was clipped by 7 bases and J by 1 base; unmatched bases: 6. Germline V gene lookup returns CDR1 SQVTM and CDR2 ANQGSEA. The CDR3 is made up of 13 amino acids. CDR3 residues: CSASTGTNTEAFF. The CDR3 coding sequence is TGCAGCGCCTCGACAGGGACGAACACTGAAGCTTTCTTT.

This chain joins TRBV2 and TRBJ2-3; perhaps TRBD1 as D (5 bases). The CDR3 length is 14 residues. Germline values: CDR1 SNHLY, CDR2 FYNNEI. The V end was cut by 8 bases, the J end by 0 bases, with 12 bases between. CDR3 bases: TGTGCCAGCGGCGGCAGGGATAGCACAGATACGCAGTATTTT. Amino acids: CASGGRDSTDTQYF.

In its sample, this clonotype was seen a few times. The CDR3 here is CASSSRAGQRYNEQFF. CDR3 bases: TGTGCCAGCAGCTCAAGAGCGGGTCAAAGGTACAATGAGCAGTTCTTC. V usage is TRBV9 and J usage is TRBJ2-1; D is possibly TRBD2 (6 bases). With 4 bases removed from V and 4 bases from J, the gap between germline ends came to 18 bases. The CDR3 is 16 amino acids. CDR1 is SGDLS and CDR2 is YYNGEE in the germline V gene.